A selection of T cell receptor beta chains follows, all from one sample in a study of graft-versus-host responses after intestinal transplantation. No cognate antigen is known for these TCRs. The data were produced by immunoSEQ multiplex PCR, yet TCRdb's version contains in-frame clones alone and is incomplete. The sample holds about 39,000 clones, more than 85% seen once. Here the sequenced sample was unstimulated CD8+ T cells sorted from spleen or lymph node cells, taken before transplant. These receptor sequences come from a human donor who was the organ donor for an intestinal transplant. The CDR3 runs from the conserved cysteine through the conserved F or W. A D gene is named only where the DNA matches it firmly. The size field is filled for only some rows; it gives once, few, many or a size class.

J gene,clone size,V gene,D gene,CDR3 DNA,CDR3 protein
TRBJ2-3,NA,TRBV28,NA,TGTGCCAGCAGTTCACCCCTGGGGGAGGGGGGGAGTACAGATACGCAGTATTTT,CASSSPLGEGGSTDTQYF
TRBJ2-1,NA,TRBV9,NA,TGTGCCAGCAGCCCCCGATACAATGAGCAGTTCTTC,CASSPRYNEQFF
TRBJ2-3,NA,TRBV7-2,TRBD1,TGTGCCAGCAGCCTCTACGGGACAGACAGCACAGATACGCAGTATTTT,CASSLYGTDSTDTQYF
TRBJ1-4,few,TRBV21-1,NA,TGTGCCAGCAGCAAAGTTAGGGACAGGGGGTCGCCTAATGAAAAACTGTTTTTT,CASSKVRDRGSPNEKLFF
TRBJ2-3,NA,TRBV27,TRBD2,TGTGCCAGCAGTTTACTAGCGGGAGATACGCAGTATTTT,CASSLLAGDTQYF
TRBJ2-5,NA,TRBV4-3,NA,TGCGCCAGCAGCCAAGAAGCAAGCCTGGACGCGGTCCAAGAGACCCAGTACTTC,CASSQEASLDAVQETQYF
TRBJ2-7,NA,TRBV27,NA,TGTGCCAGCTCCGGACGGCTATCCTACGAGCAGTACTTC,CASSGRLSYEQYF
TRBJ1-2,NA,TRBV30,NA,TGTGCCTGGAGTGAAATAACAGGGACCGGATCTAGAGGCTACACCTTC,CAWSEITGTGSRGYTF
TRBJ2-7,NA,TRBV14,NA,TGTGCCAGCAGCCAAAGGTCAAAATACGAGCAGTACTTC,CASSQRSKYEQYF
TRBJ1-2,NA,TRBV19,NA,TGTGCCTGCGAGGGGAGGGACTATGGCTACACCTTC,CACEGRDYGYTF
TRBJ2-1,NA,TRBV30,NA,TGTGCCTGGGGATGGGCGGATGAGCAGTTCTTC,CAWGWADEQFF
TRBJ2-7,NA,TRBV7-6,TRBD2,TGTGCCAGCAGCCTTCTAGCGGGAGGCCACGAGCAGTACTTC,CASSLLAGGHEQYF
TRBJ2-4,once,TRBV7-8,TRBD2,TGTGCCAGCAGCTTCCAGCGGGAGGTAAACATTCAGTACTTC,CASSFQREVNIQYF
TRBJ2-3,NA,TRBV30,NA,TGTGCCTGGAGTGTAGAGCACCTTCTCCTAGATACGCAGTATTTT,CAWSVEHLLLDTQYF
TRBJ2-7,NA,TRBV28,NA,TGTGCAAGCAGCCGGAGCGGACTTCTGTACGAGCAGTACTTC,CASSRSGLLYEQYF
TRBJ2-1,once,TRBV6-4,NA,TGTGCCAGCAGTGACGGCAATGAGCAGTTCTTC,CASSDGNEQFF
TRBJ2-1,NA,TRBV29-1,NA,TGCAGCGTTGAAAAGGGGCAGGGAAGCTCCTACAATGAGCAGTTCTTC,CSVEKGQGSSYNEQFF
TRBJ1-3,NA,TRBV13,TRBD1,TGTGCCAGCAGCCAAGCCCTCCCCAGGGGGCCGTCGGGAAACACCATATATTTT,CASSQALPRGPSGNTIYF
TRBJ2-2,NA,TRBV30,NA,TGTGCCTGGAGTGTCGGGGGGCCCGGGGAGCTGTTTTTT,CAWSVGGPGELFF
TRBJ2-7,NA,TRBV28,NA,TGTGCCAGCAGTCTCCCGACTAGTTTGTGGGAGCAGTACTTC,CASSLPTSLWEQYF
TRBJ2-7,NA,TRBV14,NA,TGTGCCAGCAGCCATTCGTACGAGCAGTACTTC,CASSHSYEQYF
TRBJ2-5,NA,TRBV6-5,NA,TGTGCCAGCAGCCCAGGAGCCGTGCAGGAAAACCAGTACTTC,CASSPGAVQENQYF
TRBJ2-2,few,TRBV7-9,NA,TGTGCCAGCAAGGAAAGGTACACCGGGGAGCTGTTTTTT,CASKERYTGELFF
TRBJ1-1,few,TRBV30,NA,TGTGCCTTTGCTCCAGGGGTGGGGAACACTGAAGCTTTCTTT,CAFAPGVGNTEAFF
TRBJ1-1,NA,TRBV19,NA,TGTGCCAGTAGTCCCGGGACCTACATACTCTTT,CASSPGTYILF
TRBJ2-7,NA,TRBV6-1,TRBD1,TGTGCCAGCAGTGTCAGGGGGCCCGGCCCCTACGAGCAGTACTTC,CASSVRGPGPYEQYF
TRBJ1-6,NA,TRBV11-2,NA,TGTGCCAGCAGCCCAAGCGGGTTGCATTCACCCCTCCACTTT,CASSPSGLHSPLHF
TRBJ1-4,NA,TRBV23-1,NA,TGCGCCAGCAGTCAAATTTCCTTGGTCAGGGGCTCGGGAAAACTGTTTTTT,CASSQISLVRGSGKLFF
TRBJ1-1,NA,TRBV6-5,NA,TGTGCCAGCAGTTACAAGGGGAGGAGGGACACTGAAGCTTTCTTT,CASSYKGRRDTEAFF
TRBJ2-3,NA,TRBV6-6,TRBD2,TGTGCCAGCAGCCCCTCTAGCGGAGCGAAAGATACGCAGTATTTT,CASSPSSGAKDTQYF
TRBJ2-7,NA,TRBV7-3,NA,TGTGCCAGCAGCTTAAGAGGCGCAGTGGGCGAGGAGCAGTACTTC,CASSLRGAVGEEQYF
TRBJ1-4,NA,TRBV19,TRBD1,TGTGCCAGTAGTATAAGGGGACAGTCCAATGAAAAACTGTTTTTT,CASSIRGQSNEKLFF
TRBJ1-2,NA,TRBV11-2,NA,TGTGCCAGCAGCTTAGGGGACAACTATGGCTACACCTTC,CASSLGDNYGYTF
TRBJ2-4,NA,TRBV29-1,TRBD2,TGCAGCGCCAGAAGGACTAGCGGGGCGCCCCAATACTTC,CSARRTSGAPQYF
TRBJ1-1,NA,TRBV29-1,TRBD1,TGCAGCGTCGGGGGACAGGGCGGCACTGAAGCTTTCTTT,CSVGGQGGTEAFF
TRBJ1-2,NA,TRBV6-5,NA,TGTGCCAGCAGTTACTGGGGGACCCGTAACTATGGCTACACCTTC,CASSYWGTRNYGYTF
TRBJ2-2,NA,TRBV7-6,NA,TGTGCCAGCTGGGGCTTTCGTGGCGGGGAGCTGTTTTTT,CASWGFRGGELFF
TRBJ2-3,NA,TRBV19,NA,TGTGCCAGCTCCGCGCAGCACAGGGTAATCACAGATACGCAGTATTTT,CASSAQHRVITDTQYF
TRBJ2-3,NA,TRBV28,NA,TGTGCCAGCAGTTTTATGACATTCCCCTCCACAGATACGCAGTATTTT,CASSFMTFPSTDTQYF
TRBJ2-1,once,TRBV28,NA,TGTGCCAGCAGTTTATTAGCCGGGACCATGTACAATGAGCAGTTCTTC,CASSLLAGTMYNEQFF
TRBJ2-7,NA,TRBV4-1,TRBD2,TGCGCCAGCAGCCGCGATGGACTAGCGGACTACGAGCAGTACTTC,CASSRDGLADYEQYF
TRBJ2-7,NA,TRBV5-1,NA,TGCGCCAGCAGCTTGGTCCGTGGTCCAGAGTACGAGCAGTACTTC,CASSLVRGPEYEQYF
TRBJ2-3,NA,TRBV13,TRBD2,TGTGCCAGCAGCCTTCTAGCGGGAGGGCCGGGCACAGATACGCAGTATTTT,CASSLLAGGPGTDTQYF
TRBJ1-5,NA,TRBV27,NA,TGTGCCAGCAGTTTAGGTAGCAATCAGCCCCAGCATTTT,CASSLGSNQPQHF
TRBJ1-3,once,TRBV4-2,NA,TGTGCCAGCAGCCAAGTACGGGACCTTCCTCACTCTGGAAACACCATATATTTT,CASSQVRDLPHSGNTIYF
TRBJ2-1,NA,TRBV28,NA,TGTGCCAGCAGTTTATCTCACAATGAGCAGTTCTTC,CASSLSHNEQFF
TRBJ2-1,once,TRBV4-3,TRBD2,TGCGCCAGCAGCCAAGAACGGGAGGATGTCGATGAGCAGTTCTTC,CASSQEREDVDEQFF
TRBJ2-1,NA,TRBV9,NA,TGTGCCAGCAGCGTAGGGAAGTTCGATGAGCAGTTCTTC,CASSVGKFDEQFF
TRBJ2-7,once,TRBV11-2,NA,TGTGCCAGCAGCTCCGGACAAGTCCACGAGCAGTACTTC,CASSSGQVHEQYF
TRBJ2-7,few,TRBV5-1,TRBD1,TGCGCCAGCAGCTCTTGGGGACAGGGTCGGTACGAGCAGTACTTC,CASSSWGQGRYEQYF
TRBJ1-5,NA,TRBV19,NA,TGTGCCAGTAGTATAGATGGCAGCCCCGACCAGCCCCAGCATTTT,CASSIDGSPDQPQHF
TRBJ1-5,NA,TRBV27,NA,TGTGCCAGCAGATCGGCGGGACGGAGCAATCAGCCCCAGCATTTT,CASRSAGRSNQPQHF
TRBJ2-1,NA,TRBV29-1,TRBD2,TGCAGCGTTGCGACTAGCGGGGACAATGAGCAGTTCTTC,CSVATSGDNEQFF
TRBJ1-5,NA,TRBV11-3,NA,TGTGCCAGCAGTTTCCCACTTCGGGGCTTCAATCAGCCCCAGCATTTT,CASSFPLRGFNQPQHF
TRBJ1-2,NA,TRBV9,TRBD1,TGTGCCAGCAGCGGGAGGGACAGGGCAGGTCCCTATGGCTACACCTTC,CASSGRDRAGPYGYTF
TRBJ2-7,NA,TRBV9,NA,TGTGCCAGCAGCCCCGGGGGAAACGACGAGCAGTACTTC,CASSPGGNDEQYF
TRBJ1-5,NA,TRBV11-2,TRBD1,TGTGCCAGCAGCCAAACAGGGGGCCGAAATCAGCCCCAGCATTTT,CASSQTGGRNQPQHF
TRBJ2-2,once,TRBV5-7,NA,TGTGCCAGCAGCTGGACCACCGGGGAGCTGTTTTTT,CASSWTTGELFF
TRBJ2-1,NA,TRBV19,TRBD2,TGTGCCAGTAGTATAGGGAGCGGGAGGGCGACCCACAATGAGCAGTTCTTC,CASSIGSGRATHNEQFF
TRBJ2-4,NA,TRBV9,NA,TGTGCCAGCAGCGTAGGGGTAGCCAAAAACATTCAGTACTTC,CASSVGVAKNIQYF